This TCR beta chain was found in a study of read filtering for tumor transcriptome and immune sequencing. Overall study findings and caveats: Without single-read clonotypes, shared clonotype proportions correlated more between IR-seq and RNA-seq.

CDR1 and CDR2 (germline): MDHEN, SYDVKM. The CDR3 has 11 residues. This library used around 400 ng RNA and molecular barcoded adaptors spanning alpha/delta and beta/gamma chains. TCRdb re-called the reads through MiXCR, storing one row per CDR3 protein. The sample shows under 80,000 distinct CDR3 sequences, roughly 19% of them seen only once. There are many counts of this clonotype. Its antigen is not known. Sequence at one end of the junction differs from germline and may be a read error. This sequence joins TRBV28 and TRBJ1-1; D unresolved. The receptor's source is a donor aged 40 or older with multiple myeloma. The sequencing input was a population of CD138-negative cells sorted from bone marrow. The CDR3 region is CASTLENEAFF. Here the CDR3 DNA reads TGTGCCAGCACTTTAGAGAATGAAGCTTTCTTT.